The rows below give T cell receptor beta chains drawn from one sample of a study of OX40 agonist ivuxolimab in advanced cancers. Libraries were prepared by immunoSEQ multiplex PCR; TCRdb keeps only in-frame clonotypes and omits some of them. This table has approximately 86,000 clones, approximately 91% appearing once. Material: CD4+ or CD8+ T cells sorted from blood, obtained in a trial of the OX40 agonist ivuxolimab. Source of these receptors: an adult with an advanced solid tumor such as melanoma, head and neck, liver or kidney cancer. CDR3s leave out the opening cysteine and the closing phenylalanine or tryptophan.

V: TRBV30
J: TRBJ1-1
CDR3: ASQSEAF

V: TRBV5-1
J: TRBJ2-1
CDR3: ASSLDRAHEQF

V: TRBV11-2
J: TRBJ2-7
CDR3: ASSLVGPSYEQY

V: TRBV6-4
J: TRBJ2-3
CDR3: ASSDSTTSGRGDTQY

V: TRBV7-3
J: TRBJ2-3
CDR3: ASSLTRATDTQY

V: TRBV28
J: TRBJ2-7
CDR3: ASSLTHGRIDEQY

V: TRBV7-3
J: TRBJ2-2
CDR3: ASSLTSLTGTSGSFYTGELF

V: TRBV19
J: TRBJ2-7
CDR3: ASSIGGRTYEQY

V: TRBV9
J: TRBJ1-4
CDR3: ASSTIGTGVPEKLF

V: TRBV27
J: TRBJ2-2
CDR3: ASSLRQPLNTGELF

V: TRBV19
J: TRBJ2-1
CDR3: ASSIASRTYNEQF

V: TRBV7-3
J: TRBJ2-1
CDR3: ASSLRVGTGSNEQF

V: TRBV7-2
J: TRBJ1-2
CDR3: ASSPRGHYGYT

V: TRBV4-3
J: TRBJ2-3
CDR3: ASSQGTSGTGDTQY

V: TRBV5-6
J: TRBJ2-3
CDR3: ASTTGGTDTQY

V: TRBV2
J: TRBJ2-1
CDR3: ASSVGTSGVSEQF

V: TRBV6-4
J: TRBJ2-3
CDR3: ASGTGHTDTQY

V: TRBV5-4
J: TRBJ1-2
CDR3: ASSPQGGSGNYGYT

V: TRBV10-3
J: TRBJ1-3
CDR3: AISEAARYSGNTIY

V: TRBV7-2
J: TRBJ2-7
CDR3: ASSSRGPPGNLQY

V: TRBV5-4
J: TRBJ1-2
CDR3: ASSLAGNYGYT

V: TRBV19
J: TRBJ2-1
CDR3: ASRSDGNNEQF

V: TRBV28
J: TRBJ1-5
CDR3: ASIPLPRTALEPQH

V: TRBV27
J: TRBJ2-7
CDR3: ASSLSPAVARLGHYEQY

V: TRBV7-2
J: TRBJ2-2
CDR3: ASSPLQGAGELF

V: TRBV9
J: TRBJ2-3
CDR3: ASSVVETDTQY

V: TRBV11-3
J: TRBJ2-1
CDR3: ASSLDEGREQF

V: TRBV28
J: TRBJ2-2
CDR3: ASSRQGGTGELF

V: TRBV18
J: TRBJ1-1
CDR3: ASSPLGRVNTEAF

V: TRBV19
J: TRBJ2-3
CDR3: ASSTEKGGQGLRTDTQY

V: TRBV9
J: TRBJ2-1
CDR3: ASSVGTAVRGEQF

V: TRBV15
J: TRBJ2-1
CDR3: ATSRDPSGRGEQF